This T cell receptor (beta chain) is from a study of identical twins. The CDR3 loop spans 12 amino acids. V was clipped by 1 base and J by 4 bases, with 8 bases between them. Germline V gives CDR1 SQVTM, CDR2 ANQGSEA. The donors were all healthy and Caucasian. At least ten counts were recorded for this clonotype. A template switching step contributed a universal primer site, while unique molecular identifiers were present in the cDNA. MiXCR, run by TCRdb on the 5' RACE reads, gives a single entry per CDR3 protein. The table records 1,800,000 or so distinct CDR3 sequences, around 33% of them present only once.

The sequence derives from a newborn girl in good health. Sequencing was performed on cord blood. V is TRBV29-1 and J is TRBJ2-7, with a possible D match to TRBD2 (6 bases). The CDR3 DNA follows: TGCAGCGTTGAAGCCCGGGGGTACGAGCAGTACTTC. Its translation is CSVEARGYEQYF.